A selection of T cell receptor beta chains follows, all from one sample in a study of PD-L1 blockade in urothelial cancer. Produced via immunoSEQ multiplex PCR; TCRdb's table is partial and in-frame only. The sample has under 120,000 clones; about 85% are singletons. Specimen: PBMCs, collected around atezolizumab (anti-PD-L1) treatment. The receptors shown here come from a man aged 45-60 years with urothelial cancer. Each CDR3 is given with its conserved first and last residue. D genes are given only for firm matches. For some rows the clone size is stated as once, few or many, or as a class when expanded; others skip it.

J gene: TRBJ1-3; clone size: few; D gene: TRBD1; V gene: TRBV2; CDR3 DNA: TGTGCCAGCAGAGATCCCAGACAGGGTGACACCATATATTTT; CDR3 protein: CASRDPRQGDTIYF
J gene: TRBJ1-1; clone size: -; D gene: -; V gene: TRBV18; CDR3 DNA: TGTGCCAGCTCCCAAACACAGGGGAACACTGAAGCTTTCTTT; CDR3 protein: CASSQTQGNTEAFF
J gene: TRBJ2-1; clone size: few; D gene: TRBD2; V gene: TRBV27; CDR3 DNA: TGTGCCAGCAGTTTATCACTAGCGGGCAATGAGCAGTTCTTC; CDR3 protein: CASSLSLAGNEQFF
J gene: TRBJ2-2; clone size: -; D gene: -; V gene: TRBV19; CDR3 DNA: TGTGCAGCAGGGGATACCGGGGAGCTGTTTTTT; CDR3 protein: CAAGDTGELFF
J gene: TRBJ2-1; clone size: -; D gene: -; V gene: TRBV7-2; CDR3 DNA: TGTGCCAGCAGCTTCCAGCCAGGGCCGGTGAATGAGCAGTTCTTC; CDR3 protein: CASSFQPGPVNEQFF
J gene: TRBJ2-7; clone size: -; D gene: -; V gene: TRBV11-2; CDR3 DNA: TGTGCCAGCACCCCATTTTCCTCGCGTTCCGCGGTCGAGCAGTACTTC; CDR3 protein: CASTPFSSRSAVEQYF
J gene: TRBJ1-1; clone size: -; D gene: -; V gene: TRBV7-9; CDR3 DNA: TGTGCCACCTCGACTCAGAACACTGAAGCTTTCTTT; CDR3 protein: CATSTQNTEAFF
J gene: TRBJ1-1; clone size: -; D gene: -; V gene: TRBV18; CDR3 DNA: TGTGCCAGCTCACCAGCGGGTACCGGGGGGACTGAAGCTTTCTTT; CDR3 protein: CASSPAGTGGTEAFF
J gene: TRBJ2-7; clone size: -; D gene: -; V gene: TRBV7-9; CDR3 DNA: TGTGCCAGCAGCGCCCGGGACACGAGGAACGAGCAGTACTTC; CDR3 protein: CASSARDTRNEQYF
J gene: TRBJ2-4; clone size: -; D gene: TRBD2; V gene: TRBV5-1; CDR3 DNA: TGCGCCAGCAGCTTACGGCGGGAGGCTCCAACCCTAGCCAAAAACATTCAGTACTTC; CDR3 protein: CASSLRREAPTLAKNIQYF
J gene: TRBJ2-5; clone size: -; D gene: -; V gene: TRBV5-1; CDR3 DNA: TGCGCCAGCAGAACAGGACGGGGGCAAGAGACCCAGTACTTC; CDR3 protein: CASRTGRGQETQYF
J gene: TRBJ2-7; clone size: -; D gene: TRBD2; V gene: TRBV5-4; CDR3 DNA: TGTGCCAGCAGCTTGGGCGGGGGGAACTACGAGCAGTACTTC; CDR3 protein: CASSLGGGNYEQYF
J gene: TRBJ2-1; clone size: -; D gene: TRBD2; V gene: TRBV4-1; CDR3 DNA: TGCGCCAGCAGCCAAGAGACTAGCGGGAACTATGAGCAGTTCTTC; CDR3 protein: CASSQETSGNYEQFF
J gene: TRBJ2-5; clone size: -; D gene: -; V gene: TRBV5-6; CDR3 DNA: TGTGCCAGCAGCTTCCATTCGTTGGGAGGAGCTGAGACCCAGTACTTC; CDR3 protein: CASSFHSLGGAETQYF
J gene: TRBJ1-5; clone size: few; D gene: TRBD1; V gene: TRBV5-8; CDR3 DNA: TGTGCCAGCACCATAAGTGGGGGACAGGCGTACAATCAGCCCCAGCATTTT; CDR3 protein: CASTISGGQAYNQPQHF
J gene: TRBJ1-1; clone size: -; D gene: -; V gene: TRBV10-1; CDR3 DNA: TGCGCCAGCAAGGCAGGAGGGAACACTGAAGCTTTCTTT; CDR3 protein: CASKAGGNTEAFF
J gene: TRBJ2-7; clone size: -; D gene: TRBD2; V gene: TRBV5-1; CDR3 DNA: TGCGCCAGCAGCTTCGGGGGGGCAGGCGATTACGAGCAGTACTTC; CDR3 protein: CASSFGGAGDYEQYF
J gene: TRBJ2-3; clone size: -; D gene: TRBD2; V gene: TRBV7-3; CDR3 DNA: TGTGCCAGCAGCCCTTACTCTAGCGGCGGCACAGATACGCAGTATTTT; CDR3 protein: CASSPYSSGGTDTQYF
J gene: TRBJ2-7; clone size: -; D gene: TRBD2; V gene: TRBV7-6; CDR3 DNA: TGTGCCAGCAGCGCGGGACTAGCGGGAGAGGACGAGCAGTACTTC; CDR3 protein: CASSAGLAGEDEQYF
J gene: TRBJ2-1; clone size: -; D gene: TRBD2; V gene: TRBV27; CDR3 DNA: TGTGCCAGCAGTTCCCCTTGGCGGGAGCGGATTGAGCAGTTCTTC; CDR3 protein: CASSSPWRERIEQFF
J gene: TRBJ2-6; clone size: -; D gene: -; V gene: TRBV10-3; CDR3 DNA: TGTGCCATCAGTGAGTCTTTTACGGATAGACTTTCTGGGGCCAACGTCCTGACTTTC; CDR3 protein: CAISESFTDRLSGANVLTF
J gene: TRBJ2-5; clone size: -; D gene: TRBD1; V gene: TRBV7-9; CDR3 DNA: TGTGCCAGCAGAGATGACAGGGTTCCTATTTACCAAGAGACCCAGTACTTC; CDR3 protein: CASRDDRVPIYQETQYF
J gene: TRBJ1-1; clone size: -; D gene: TRBD1; V gene: TRBV7-9; CDR3 DNA: TGTGCCCTAGACAGGGTGAACACTGAAGCTTTCTTT; CDR3 protein: CALDRVNTEAFF
J gene: TRBJ2-7; clone size: -; D gene: TRBD2; V gene: TRBV7-9; CDR3 DNA: TGTGCCAGCAGCCGAGGACTAGCGGGAGGGACCTACGAGCAGTACTTC; CDR3 protein: CASSRGLAGGTYEQYF
J gene: TRBJ2-7; clone size: -; D gene: TRBD2; V gene: TRBV11-2; CDR3 DNA: TGTGCCAGCAGGAGGGGGACTAGCGGCTCCTACGAGCAGTACTTC; CDR3 protein: CASRRGTSGSYEQYF
J gene: TRBJ1-2; clone size: few; D gene: TRBD1; V gene: TRBV5-1; CDR3 DNA: TGCGCCAGCAGCCGGGACAGGGGAGACTATGGCTACACCTTC; CDR3 protein: CASSRDRGDYGYTF
J gene: TRBJ1-1; clone size: -; D gene: -; V gene: TRBV7-8; CDR3 DNA: TGTGCCAGCAGCCTGGGGGGGACGAACACTGAAGCTTTCTTT; CDR3 protein: CASSLGGTNTEAFF
J gene: TRBJ2-3; clone size: -; D gene: TRBD2; V gene: TRBV6-6; CDR3 DNA: TGTGCCAGCAGTTTTCAGGGAGGGACAGATACGCAGTATTTT; CDR3 protein: CASSFQGGTDTQYF
J gene: TRBJ2-1; clone size: -; D gene: -; V gene: TRBV2; CDR3 DNA: TGTGCCAGCAGTGAGGAGGGGGCGCCAGTCAATGAGCAGTTCTTC; CDR3 protein: CASSEEGAPVNEQFF
J gene: TRBJ2-1; clone size: -; D gene: -; V gene: TRBV5-4; CDR3 DNA: TGTGCCAGCAGCTTGGTTGGAGCGGACAATGAGCAGTTCTTC; CDR3 protein: CASSLVGADNEQFF
J gene: TRBJ2-1; clone size: -; D gene: TRBD1; V gene: TRBV5-4; CDR3 DNA: TGTGCCAGCAGCACTAGGACAGGGGGCAGGGGGAGCTCCTACAATGAGCAGTTCTTC; CDR3 protein: CASSTRTGGRGSSYNEQFF